Presented here are 18 T cell receptor beta chains from one specimen sequenced in a study of human T cells and chemical hapten exposure (dated by TCRdb to about 2021). The library came from RACE. For sequencing, a NextSeq 500 was employed. Using fastp at Q25 and MiXCR, TCRdb reprocessed the public reads and kept productive beta chains. Each entry merges the rows of one CDR3 protein and shows their most common DNA and genes. The sample table holds some 110,000 distinct CDR3 sequences, of which roughly a third were seen once. Around 2.5% of the sample goes to the ten largest clones. The sample's time point, from its label and the paper: patch test 3, about 24 weeks after DPC sensitization. Per the publication, the treatment or condition label means: therapeutic diphenylcyclopropenone sensitization with weekly scalp DPC. The material was whole blood, obtained in connection with sensitization to the hapten diphenylcyclopropenone (DPC). The receptor set was obtained from a man aged 35 to 55 with alopecia areata. Some clones in this sample may be carry-over from other donors' samples.

The V and J genes are TRBV18 and TRBJ1-1; D is undetermined. This CDR3 has 12 amino acids. Germline lookup yields CDR1 KGHSH and CDR2 LQKENI. V lost 2 bases and J lost 7, with 8 bases in between. The CDR3 region has the DNA TGTGCCAGCTCACCAGGAGGGATTGAAGCTTTCTTT. Translated, it gives CASSPGGIEAFF.

The V call is TRBV6-2 or TRBV6-3, the J call TRBJ2-2, with 12 bases aligning to TRBD2. From germline, CDR1 is MNHEY and CDR2 SVGEGT. The CDR3 contains 15 residues. V shed 2 bases and J 5 bases; nucleotides not matched to a gene: 0. This chain's CDR3 is CASSYGLAGTGELFF. The CDR3 coding sequence is TGTGCCAGCAGTTACGGACTAGCGGGAACCGGGGAGCTGTTTTTT.

This sequence joins TRBV14 and TRBJ2-1; D unclear. Per germline, CDR1 SGHDN and CDR2 FVKESK. The CDR3 sequence is 14 residues long. The V end was cut by 2 bases, the J end by 3 bases, with 8 bases between. Here the CDR3 reads CASSQLKFYNEQFF. CDR3 coding DNA: TGTGCCAGCAGCCAACTCAAGTTCTACAATGAGCAGTTCTTC.

Only a few counts were recorded for this clonotype. V is TRBV6-2 or TRBV6-3 and J is TRBJ2-1; 12 bases are a match to TRBD2. Per the germline V gene, CDR1 is MNHEY and CDR2 is SVGEGT. CDR3 length: 14 residues. Trimming removed 5 bases from V and 10 bases from J; junction bases left unmatched: 6. CDR3 region: CASSDFGLAGEQFF. Written as DNA, the CDR3 is TGTGCCAGCAGTGACTTTGGACTAGCGGGGGAGCAGTTCTTC.

The chain combines TRBV10-3 with TRBJ2-7, with D possibly being TRBD1 (5 bases). This CDR3 is built from 14 residues. Trimming removed 2 bases at V and 2 bases at J, with 10 bases between. CDR1 is ENHRY and CDR2 is SYGVKD in the germline V gene. The CDR3 region has the DNA TGTGCCATCAGTGAGCAGGGTGGGACCTACGAGCAGTACTTC. This codes for CAISEQGGTYEQYF.

This clonotype was counted between two and nine times. This chain connects TRBV6-6 to TRBJ2-6; D is possibly TRBD1 or TRBD2 (6 bases each). V lost 2 bases and J 4 bases, leaving 15 bases between the germline ends. Germline CDR1 reads MNHNY; CDR2 reads SVGAGI (reference sequence). This CDR3 has 17 residues. The CDR3 is CASSYVLGAGGANVLTF. The CDR3 nucleotides are TGTGCCAGCAGTTACGTGCTGGGGGCGGGAGGGGCCAACGTCCTGACTTTC.

The J gene is TRBJ2-7, the V gene TRBV18, with 8 bases fitting TRBD1. Losses at the gene ends were 2 bases for V and 2 bases for J; bases not matched to a gene: 5. The CDR3 spans 15 residues. Germline CDR1 KGHSH, CDR2 LQKENI. The CDR3 here is CASSPSTGAPYEQYF. As DNA, the CDR3 is TGTGCCAGCTCACCATCGACAGGGGCCCCCTACGAGCAGTACTTC.

This clonotype was counted between two and nine times. The V gene is TRBV7-9, the J gene TRBJ1-5; D gene unclear. CDR3 length: 19 residues. Germline lookup yields CDR1 SEHNR and CDR2 FQNEAQ (reference sequence). Trimming cost V 2 bases and J 1 base, with 21 bases left between them. The CDR3 DNA reads as TGTGCCAGCAGCTTAATACGCGGGTCAGGCTCTACGAGCAATCAGCCCCAGCATTTT. Translated: CASSLIRGSGSTSNQPQHF. Combining the CDR3 with reference TRBV7-9 and TRBJ1-5 gives the whole variable domain DTGVSQNPRHKITKRGQNVTFRCDPISEHNRLYWYRQTLGQGPEFLTYFQNEAQLEKSRLLSDRFSAERPKGSFSTLEIQRTEQGDSAMYLCASSLIRGSGSTSNQPQHFGDGTRLSIL.

This clonotype came up a few times. This chain joins TRBV11-1 and TRBJ2-3, with 9 bases aligning to TRBD1. J gave up 5 bases and V 5 bases, and 11 bases lay outside the gene matches. The CDR3 consists of 16 residues. Looked up from germline, CDR1 is SGHAT and CDR2 is FQDESV (reference sequence). The CDR3 DNA sequence: TGTGCCAGCAGCCCTCCACAGGGGGCGCGTGGAGATACGCAGTATTTT. Its protein is CASSPPQGARGDTQYF. The whole variable domain, filled in from reference TRBV11-1 and TRBJ2-3, reads EAEVAQSPRYKITEKSQAVAFWCDPISGHATLYWYRQILGQGPELLVQFQDESVVDDSQLPKDRFSAERLKGVDSTLKIQPAELGDSAMYLCASSPPQGARGDTQYFGPGTRLTVL.

The chain joins TRBV3-1 to TRBJ2-2; D is unresolved. V lost 1 base, J lost 8 bases, and 2 bases lay in between. This CDR3 contains 11 residues. Germline-derived CDR1 and CDR2 are LGHDT and YNNKEL (reference sequence). The CDR3 here is CASSQAGELFF. DNA for the CDR3: TGTGCCAGCAGCCAAGCTGGGGAGCTGTTTTTT.

This chain uses TRBV7-9 with TRBJ2-4, with D perhaps matching TRBD1 (5 bases). Germline V gives CDR1 SEHNR, CDR2 FQNEAQ (reference sequence). Trimming took 1 base from V and 6 from J, leaving 10 bases between them. The CDR3 totals 14 residues. This CDR3 is CASSLDPQGNIQYF. CDR3 nucleotide sequence: TGTGCCAGCAGCTTAGACCCCCAGGGAAACATTCAGTACTTC. Supplemented by reference TRBV7-9 and TRBJ2-4, the full variable domain reads DTGVSQNPRHKITKRGQNVTFRCDPISEHNRLYWYRQTLGQGPEFLTYFQNEAQLEKSRLLSDRFSAERPKGSFSTLEIQRTEQGDSAMYLCASSLDPQGNIQYFGAGTRLSVL.

There are a few counts of this clonotype. The chain has TRBV28 and TRBJ1-1; 8 bases agree with TRBD1. The CDR3 is made up of 15 amino acids. V dropped 4 bases and J dropped 4; count of bases not matched to a gene: 8. Germline CDR1 and CDR2: MDHEN and SYDVKM. This CDR3 is CASSSWTGSGTEAFF. As DNA, the CDR3 is TGTGCCAGCAGTTCGTGGACAGGGTCGGGCACTGAAGCTTTCTTT.

The chain carries TRBV9 and TRBJ2-3; D uncertain. Germline values: CDR1 SGDLS, CDR2 YYNGEE. The V end lost 3 bases, the J end lost 0 bases, and 8 bases lay between the germline ends. The CDR3 contains 14 residues. The CDR3 region is CASSGARSTDTQYF. DNA of the CDR3: TGTGCCAGCAGCGGGGCGCGAAGCACAGATACGCAGTATTTT.

The V and J genes are TRBV5-1 and TRBJ2-3, with 7 bases matching TRBD2. V gave up 0 bases and J gave up 4 bases; unmatched junction bases: 2. Germline V lookup: CDR1 SGHRS, CDR2 YFSETQ. The CDR3 covers 14 residues. The CDR3 sequence is CASSLGLASDTQYF. CDR3 DNA: TGCGCCAGCAGCTTGGGACTAGCATCAGATACGCAGTATTTT.

CDR3 residues: CASSLWVAKNIQYF. In nucleotides, the CDR3 is TGTGCCAGCAGCTTGTGGGTGGCCAAAAACATTCAGTACTTC. The gene calls are TRBV5-6 and TRBJ2-4; no reliable D call. Trimming left V 1 base short and J 1 base short, with 6 bases between. From germline, CDR1 is SGHDT and CDR2 YYEEEE. The CDR3 contains 14 residues.

The sample holds many counts of this clonotype. This chain links TRBV19 with TRBJ1-2; D uncertain. Per the germline V gene, CDR1 is LNHDA and CDR2 is SQIVND (reference sequence). The CDR3 extends over 12 amino acids. V was shortened by 5 bases and J by 6 bases, with 10 bases between the two germline ends. CDR3 protein: CASSLRRDGYTF. DNA for the CDR3: TGTGCCAGTAGTCTCCGGAGGGATGGCTACACCTTC.

The V gene is TRBV7-9, the J gene TRBJ2-1; 11 nucleotides agree with TRBD2. The CDR3 is 15 amino acids. The J segment lost 7 bases and the V segment lost 3 bases, leaving 5 bases of the junction unmatched. CDR1 is SEHNR and CDR2 is FQNEAQ in the germline V gene (reference sequence). Here the CDR3 DNA reads TGTGCCAGCAGCTTTATCACTAGCGGGAGTAATGAGCAGTTCTTC. It yields the protein CASSFITSGSNEQFF.

The chain carries TRBV29-1 and TRBJ2-1; 10 bases line up with TRBD1. The V and J ends lost 6 bases and 0 bases, in that order; junction bases with no gene match: 5. CDR3 length equals 15 residues. Germline values: CDR1 SQVTM, CDR2 ANQGSEA. CDR3 region: CSVGQGEGSYNEQFF. DNA of the CDR3: TGCAGCGTCGGACAGGGGGAAGGCTCCTACAATGAGCAGTTCTTC.